This T cell receptor beta chain stems from a study of technical replicates of blood from a handful of donors. This table comes from immunoSEQ multiplex PCR, and its TCRdb copy is limited to in-frame clones, with some not included. The data contain over 55,000 clones, around 97% of them seen just once; the ten biggest clones take up over 0.2%. CDR3 length: 14 residues. Germline-derived CDR1 and CDR2 are SGHRS and YFSETQ. With 2 bases clipped from V and 7 bases from J, the junction kept 7 bases outside the gene matches. The rearrangement links TRBV5-1 to TRBJ1-2; 8 bases are a match to TRBD1. This TCR derives from a human donor in good health. Sequencing used T cells isolated from PBMCs. This CDR3 reads CASSFGQGGAGYTF. DNA for the CDR3: TGCGCCAGCAGCTTTGGACAGGGCGGCGCTGGCTACACCTTC.